Listed here are 16 T cell receptor beta chains from one sample, sequenced in a study of blood T cell repertoires in COVID-19. Here immunoSEQ multiplex PCR was the method, and the copy in TCRdb shows in-frame clones only, minus some. This sample has 50,000 to 65,000 clones; more than 70% occur once, and the top ten carry more than 4.5%. Sequenced: peripheral blood. Receptors originate from a man in his forties or fifties with active COVID-19.

J is TRBJ1-2 and V is TRBV6-5, with 9 bases fitting TRBD1. Germline V gene data show CDR1 as MNHEY and CDR2 as SVGAGI. V shed 6 bases, J shed 5 bases, and the junction held 4 bases outside the gene matches. This CDR3 comprises 13 residues. The chain's CDR3 is CASRGTGTYGYTF. The CDR3 DNA is TGTGCCAGCAGAGGGACAGGGACTTATGGCTACACCTTC.

This rearrangement joins TRBV7-7 to TRBJ2-2; D might be TRBD1 (6 bases). CDR3 length equals 14 residues. Trimming cost V 6 bases and J 1 base, with 9 bases left between them. Germline loops: CDR1 SSHAT, CDR2 FNYEAQ (reference sequence). CDR3 sequence reads: CASRWTENTGELFF. The CDR3 DNA follows: TGTGCCAGCAGATGGACAGAGAACACCGGGGAGCTGTTTTTT.

This chain uses TRBV7-7 with TRBJ2-2, with D possibly being TRBD2 (5 bases). Germline CDR1 and CDR2: SSHAT and FNYEAQ (reference sequence). The CDR3 runs 14 residues. The V end was cut by 5 bases, the J end by 8 bases, with 15 bases between. CDR3 region: CASSPGISRGELFF. The CDR3 bases are TGTGCCAGCAGCCCCGGGATCTCTCGTGGGGAGCTGTTTTTT.

This clone came up a few times. The genes are TRBV11-2 and TRBJ2-6; unclear D gene. This CDR3 contains 15 residues. CDR1 and CDR2 from the germline V gene are SGHAT and FQNNGV. Trimming took off 3 bases at V and 1 base at J, with 7 bases between the two ends. Here the CDR3 DNA reads TGTGCCAGCAGCTTCGACTGGTCTGGGGCCAACGTCCTGACTTTC. This codes for CASSFDWSGANVLTF. The full variable domain, rest sourced from reference TRBV11-2 and TRBJ2-6, is EAGVAQSPRYKIIEKRQSVAFWCNPISGHATLYWYQQILGQGPKLLIQFQNNGVVDDSQLPKDRFSAERLKGVDSTLKIQPAKLEDSAVYLCASSFDWSGANVLTFGAGSRLTVL.

The genes are TRBV5-1 and TRBJ2-3; D possibly corresponds to TRBD1 (5 bases). Trimming took off 4 bases at V and 2 bases at J, with 11 bases between the two ends. CDR1 SGHRS and CDR2 YFSETQ come from the germline V gene. There are 14 residues in the CDR3. In DNA form, the CDR3 reads TGCGCCAGCAGCGACGACAGTTACACAGATACGCAGTATTTT. Protein sequence: CASSDDSYTDTQYF. Complete variable domain (other parts from reference TRBV5-1 and TRBJ2-3): KAGVTQTPRYLIKTRGQQVTLSCSPISGHRSVSWYQQTPGQGLQFLFEYFSETQRNKGNFPGRFSGRQFSNSRSEMNVSTLELGDSALYLCASSDDSYTDTQYFGPGTRLTVL.

The V and J genes are TRBV19 and TRBJ2-7, with D maybe TRBD2 (6 bases). V lost 1 base and J lost 1, with 11 bases in between. This CDR3 is 15 amino acids long. The V gene's germline CDR1 is LNHDA and CDR2 SQIVND (reference sequence). The CDR3 is CASSIGGSGSYEQYF. CDR3 bases: TGTGCCAGTAGTATAGGAGGGAGCGGGTCCTACGAGCAGTACTTC. The variable domain in full, completed from reference TRBV19 and TRBJ2-7, reads DGGITQSPKYLFRKEGQNVTLSCEQNLNHDAMYWYRQDPGQGLRLIYYSQIVNDFQKGDIAEGYSVSREKKESFPLTVTSAQKNPTAFYLCASSIGGSGSYEQYFGPGTRLTVT.

This clone was detected only once. V gene TRBV15 combines with J gene TRBJ2-5; 7 bases align to TRBD2. The CDR3 totals 14 residues. V gave up 3 bases and J gave up 2 bases; unmatched junction bases: 3. Germline CDR1 is LNHNV and CDR2 is YYDKDF (reference sequence). In DNA, the CDR3 is TGTGCCACCAGCAGGACGGGGGGTCAAGAGACCCAGTACTTC. As protein: CATSRTGGQETQYF. The complete variable domain, with remaining parts taken from reference TRBV15 and TRBJ2-5, reads DAMVIQNPRYQVTQFGKPVTLSCSQTLNHNVMYWYQQKSSQAPKLLFHYYDKDFNNEADTPDNFQSRRPNTSFCFLDIRSPGLGDTAMYLCATSRTGGQETQYFGPGTRLLVL.

This chain uses TRBV30 with TRBJ2-1; D ambiguous. The germline V and J ends were trimmed by 0 bases and 8 bases, with 14 bases remaining between them. The CDR3 sequence is 14 residues long. In germline, CDR1 is GTSNPN, CDR2 SVGIG (reference sequence). DNA for the CDR3: TGTGCCTGGAGTGTATTGGCTAGAAAGGATGAGCAGTTCTTC. Encoded protein: CAWSVLARKDEQFF.

In this sample, this clone turned up once. V is TRBV15 and J is TRBJ2-7, with D possibly TRBD2 on 5 matching bases. This CDR3 is 14 amino acids long. V shed 0 bases and J shed 2 bases, with 8 bases lying between them. From germline, CDR1 is LNHNV and CDR2 YYDKDF (reference sequence). The CDR3 loop reads CATSRDPGAYEQYF. In DNA form, the CDR3 reads TGTGCCACCAGCAGAGATCCCGGGGCCTACGAGCAGTACTTC.

J is TRBJ1-2 and V is TRBV10-2; 8 positions match TRBD1. J was trimmed by 3 bases and V by 5 bases; bases with no gene match: 5. The germline CDR1 and CDR2 sequences are WSHSY and SAAADI. The CDR3 is made up of 14 amino acids. The CDR3 is CASSMNRGDYGYTF. For the CDR3, the DNA is TGCGCCAGCAGTATGAACAGGGGGGACTATGGCTACACCTTC.

J is TRBJ2-1 and V is TRBV24-1; 9 positions match TRBD2. This CDR3 spans 18 amino acids. Germline loops: CDR1 KGHDR, CDR2 SFDVKD. V was clipped by 0 bases and J by 4 bases; unmatched bases: 9. The CDR3 loop reads CATSDLESTSGVYNEQFF. DNA of the CDR3: TGTGCCACCAGTGATTTGGAATCGACTAGCGGCGTATACAATGAGCAGTTCTTC.

The chain combines TRBV27 with TRBJ2-1; maybe TRBD2 (6 bases). There are 15 residues in the CDR3. V was clipped by 3 bases and J by 6 bases, with 15 bases between them. Germline CDR1 is MNHEY and CDR2 is SMNVEV (reference sequence). As DNA, the CDR3 is TGTGCCAGCAGTTTGGCAGGAGGGTTGATCAATGAGCAGTTCTTC. Its translation: CASSLAGGLINEQFF.

This chain uses TRBV19 with TRBJ2-1; 11 nucleotides match TRBD2. Germline V CDR1 and CDR2: LNHDA, SQIVND (reference sequence). After removal of 5 bases from V and 1 base from J, the junction contained 13 bases not matched to a gene. CDR3 length: 19 residues. The CDR3 spells CASSPARLAGTKSYNEQFF. DNA of the CDR3: TGTGCCAGTAGTCCCGCCCGACTAGCGGGAACTAAATCCTACAATGAGCAGTTCTTC.

The chain recombines TRBV7-9 with TRBJ2-7; 7 positions match TRBD1. The junction had 4 bases not matched to a gene; V was cut back by 3 bases and J by 2 bases. CDR3 length equals 14 residues. The germline gives CDR1 SEHNR, CDR2 FQNEAQ (reference sequence). CDR3 loop: CASSLTTGTYEQYF. The CDR3 nucleotides read TGTGCCAGCAGCTTGACGACAGGGACCTACGAGCAGTACTTC.

This chain connects TRBV6-1 to TRBJ2-7; D perhaps matches TRBD1 (6 bases). The CDR3 is made up of 16 amino acids. Looked up from germline, CDR1 is MNHNS and CDR2 is SASEGT. V dropped 3 bases and J dropped 2 bases, with 17 bases sitting between them. CDR3 residues: CASSDGDIYPPYEQYF. In DNA form, the CDR3 reads TGTGCCAGCAGTGATGGGGACATCTACCCGCCCTACGAGCAGTACTTC.

The chain uses TRBV2 and TRBJ1-1, with 11 bases that match TRBD1. CDR3 length: 13 residues. CDR1 and CDR2 from the germline V gene are SNHLY and FYNNEI. J was trimmed by 3 bases and V by 8 bases; bases with no gene match: 2. CDR3 residues: CASGDRGYTEAFF. In DNA, the CDR3 is TGTGCCAGCGGGGACAGGGGGTACACTGAAGCTTTCTTT.